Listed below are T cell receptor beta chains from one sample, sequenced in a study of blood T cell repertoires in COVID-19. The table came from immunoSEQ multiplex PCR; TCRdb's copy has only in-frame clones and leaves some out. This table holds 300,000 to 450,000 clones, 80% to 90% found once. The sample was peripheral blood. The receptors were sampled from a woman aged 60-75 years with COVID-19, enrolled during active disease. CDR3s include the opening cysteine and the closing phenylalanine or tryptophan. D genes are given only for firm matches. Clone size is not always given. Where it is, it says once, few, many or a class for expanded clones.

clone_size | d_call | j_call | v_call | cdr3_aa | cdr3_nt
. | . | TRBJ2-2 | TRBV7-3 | CASSPGQIGELFF | TGTGCCAGCAGTCCCGGACAGATCGGGGAGCTGTTTTTT
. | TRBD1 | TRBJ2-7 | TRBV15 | CATSRAPDRGYEQYF | TGTGCCACCAGCAGAGCCCCGGACAGGGGGTACGAGCAGTACTTC
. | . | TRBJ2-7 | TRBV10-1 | CASTGGERKGYEQYF | TGCGCCAGCACCGGCGGAGAGCGGAAGGGCTACGAGCAGTACTTC
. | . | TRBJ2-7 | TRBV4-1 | CASSMGHLRDEQYF | TGCGCCAGCAGCATGGGACACCTCAGGGACGAGCAGTACTTC
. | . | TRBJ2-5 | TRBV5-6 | CASSLLTAGQETQYF | TGTGCCAGCAGCTTGCTCACGGCGGGGCAAGAGACCCAGTACTTC
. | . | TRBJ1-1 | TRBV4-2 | CASSQPTGRTEAFF | TGTGCCAGCAGCCAACCTACAGGGCGCACTGAAGCTTTCTTT
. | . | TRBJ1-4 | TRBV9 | CASSEGQMNEKLFF | TGTGCCAGCAGCGAAGGACAGATGAATGAAAAACTGTTTTTT
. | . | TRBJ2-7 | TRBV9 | CASSVEPVREQYF | TGTGCCAGCAGCGTAGAACCAGTGAGGGAGCAGTACTTC
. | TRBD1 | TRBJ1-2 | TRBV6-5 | CASRGTEPYGYTF | TGTGCCAGCAGAGGGACAGAACCCTATGGCTACACCTTC
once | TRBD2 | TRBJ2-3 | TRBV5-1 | CASSLISGGAGFRTDTQYF | TGCGCCAGCAGCTTAATTAGCGGGGGGGCCGGGTTTCGCACAGATACGCAGTATTTT
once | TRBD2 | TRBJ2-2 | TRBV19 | CASSRTSGGFTGELFF | TGTGCCAGTAGTAGAACTAGCGGGGGTTTCACCGGGGAGCTGTTTTTT
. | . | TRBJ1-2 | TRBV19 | CASRVGLSGYTF | TGTGCCTCCCGGGTCGGGTTGAGCGGCTACACCTTC
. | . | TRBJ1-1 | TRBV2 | CASSPQGITEAFF | TGTGCCAGCAGTCCCCAGGGTATCACTGAAGCTTTCTTT
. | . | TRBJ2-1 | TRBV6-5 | CASTQGQVKNDEQFF | TGTGCCAGCACCCAGGGGCAGGTGAAGAACGATGAGCAGTTCTTC
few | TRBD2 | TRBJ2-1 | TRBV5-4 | CASSWGGLNEQFF | TGTGCCAGCAGCTGGGGGGGGTTGAATGAGCAGTTCTTC
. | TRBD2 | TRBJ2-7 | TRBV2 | CASSEGTSGVLEQYF | TGTGCCAGCAGTGAGGGGACTAGCGGGGTTCTCGAGCAGTACTTC
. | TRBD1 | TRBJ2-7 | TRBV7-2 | CASSPIRTGGQFAYEQYF | TGTGCCAGCAGCCCCATCCGGACAGGGGGCCAATTCGCGTACGAGCAGTACTTC
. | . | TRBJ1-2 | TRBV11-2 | CASSPRGRVADYGYTF | TGTGCCAGCAGCCCGAGAGGCAGGGTAGCGGACTATGGCTACACCTTC